The next 24 T cell receptor beta chains were all read from a single sample in a study of blood T cell repertoires in COVID-19. The protocol was immunoSEQ multiplex PCR, while the TCRdb copy is restricted to in-frame clones and leaves out a portion. The sample lists 200,000 to 300,000 clones; 70% to 90% were seen once. The sequenced sample consisted of PBMCs or T cells enriched from blood (not recorded which). These receptors were taken from a man between 35 and 55 years old who had recovered from COVID-19.

The rearrangement uses TRBV7-2 and TRBJ1-4; tentatively, D is TRBD1 (6 bases). The CDR3 runs 15 residues. CDR1 is SGHTA, CDR2 FQGNSA, per germline. V shed 0 bases and J shed 2 bases, with 7 bases lying between them. The CDR3 sequence: CASSLAQGTNEKLFF. DNA for the CDR3: TGTGCCAGCAGCTTAGCACAGGGCACTAATGAAAAACTGTTTTTT.

The chain employs TRBV11-3 and TRBJ2-4, with D unresolved. The CDR3 length is 13 residues. CDR1 SGHNT and CDR2 YENEEA come from the germline V gene. V lost 5 bases and J 7 bases, leaving 12 bases between the germline ends. CDR3 nucleotide sequence: TGTGCCAGCAGCCCGGGTCCGGGTAACATTCAGTACTTC. This gives the protein CASSPGPGNIQYF.

The V and J genes are TRBV19 and TRBJ2-7, with D possibly matching TRBD2 (5 bases). The CDR3 is 12 residues long. Germline CDR1 is LNHDA and CDR2 is SQIVND (reference sequence). Trimming pared 11 bases from V and 0 bases from J, leaving 11 bases between. The CDR3 sequence is CAGGSLSYEQYF. CDR3 coding DNA: TGTGCCGGCGGGTCCCTCTCCTACGAGCAGTACTTC.

This chain uses TRBV9 with TRBJ1-6, with unresolved D. From germline, CDR1 is SGDLS and CDR2 YYNGEE. The CDR3 covers 14 residues. The V gene lost 5 bases and the J gene lost 9 bases, with 15 bases spanning the gap. The DNA for the CDR3 is TGTGCCAGCAGGAGCGGGGTGGGAGGTTCACCCCTCCACTTT. Encoded protein: CASRSGVGGSPLHF.

This chain links TRBV10-3 with TRBJ1-2; no clear D. Germline loops: CDR1 ENHRY, CDR2 SYGVKD. V dropped 2 bases and J dropped 2 bases, with 9 bases sitting between them. This CDR3 has 14 amino acids. CDR3 loop: CAISESGQNYGYTF. The CDR3 nucleotides read TGTGCCATCAGTGAGAGTGGGCAGAACTATGGCTACACCTTC.

The rearrangement links TRBV6-2 or TRBV6-3 to TRBJ2-4, with D possibly TRBD2 on 6 matching bases. Trimming pared 4 bases from V and 6 bases from J, leaving 16 bases between. Germline V CDR1 and CDR2: MNHEY, SVGEGT. This CDR3 is 15 amino acids long. The CDR3 nucleotides read TGTGCCAGCAGTTCCCCCAGGGAGGTTATAAACATTCAGTACTTC. This gives the protein CASSSPREVINIQYF.

The chain links TRBV2 to TRBJ2-2; 8 bases line up with TRBD2. Germline CDR1 and CDR2: SNHLY and FYNNEI. This CDR3 contains 16 residues. V was pared by 2 bases and J by 5 bases, with 7 bases of the junction left unmatched. Here the CDR3 DNA reads TGTGCCAGCAGTGAATTTGAACTAGCGGAGACCGGGGAGCTGTTTTTT. Residues: CASSEFELAETGELFF.

V usage is TRBV3-1 (or the pseudogene TRBV3-2) and J usage is TRBJ1-6, with D hard to call. Deletions cut 4 bases from V and 14 bases from J, with 9 bases between. This CDR3 has 11 amino acids. Germline V gene lookup returns CDR1 LGHDT and CDR2 YNNKEL (reference sequence). The CDR3 DNA reads as TGTGCCAGCAGCCGCGGGTCAACCCTCCACTTT. Translating it yields CASSRGSTLHF.

V gene TRBV7-9 combines with J gene TRBJ2-1; D remains ambiguous. The CDR3 spans 14 residues. Germline CDR1 reads SEHNR; CDR2 reads FQNEAQ (reference sequence). V shed 0 bases and J shed 5 bases, with 8 bases lying between them. CDR3 in DNA: TGTGCCAGCAGCTTAGCGGTACAGAACAATGAGCAGTTCTTC. This codes for CASSLAVQNNEQFF.

This chain connects TRBV2 to TRBJ2-7, with 9 bases lining up with TRBD1. Looked up from germline, CDR1 is SNHLY and CDR2 is FYNNEI. The CDR3 spans 14 residues. With 6 bases clipped from V and 3 bases from J, the junction kept 6 bases outside the gene matches. Here the CDR3 reads CASSTWTGDYEQYF. In DNA, the CDR3 is TGTGCCAGCAGCACCTGGACAGGGGACTACGAGCAGTACTTC.

The rearrangement uses TRBV28 and TRBJ2-2, with a possible D match to TRBD2 (5 bases). CDR1 and CDR2 from the germline V gene are MDHEN and SYDVKM. The V and J ends lost 2 bases and 4 bases respectively, with 11 bases between them. The CDR3 consists of 15 residues. CDR3 sequence: CASSLGVRVTGELFF. The CDR3 DNA is TGTGCCAGCAGTTTAGGGGTGCGGGTCACCGGGGAGCTGTTTTTT.

The chain couples TRBV13 to TRBJ1-3; 12 positions match TRBD1. CDR3 size: 13 residues. J lost 8 bases, V lost 8 bases, and 4 bases had no gene match. CDR1 is PRHDT, CDR2 FYEKMQ, per germline (reference sequence). CDR3 coding DNA: TGTGCCAGCGGGACAGGGGGCGCAGACACCATATATTTT. Encoded protein: CASGTGGADTIYF.

This rearrangement joins TRBV6-5 to TRBJ2-7; 8 nucleotides agree with TRBD1. CDR3 length: 16 amino acids. V lost 0 bases, J lost 2 bases, and 6 bases stayed unmatched. Germline CDR1 reads MNHEY; CDR2 reads SVGAGI. CDR3: CASSYSETGAAYEQYF. Written as DNA, the CDR3 is TGTGCCAGCAGTTACTCTGAGACAGGGGCGGCCTACGAGCAGTACTTC.

The chain carries TRBV14 and TRBJ2-1; 9 nucleotides match TRBD2. V lost 4 bases and J lost 2; bases outside the gene matches: 6. The CDR3 is 16 residues long. CDR1 and CDR2 from the germline V gene are SGHDN and FVKESK. The CDR3 DNA follows: TGTGCCAGCAGCCCTATAGCGGGGGATACCTACAATGAGCAGTTCTTC. It is translated as CASSPIAGDTYNEQFF. The whole variable domain, filled in from reference TRBV14 and TRBJ2-1, reads EAGVTQFPSHSVIEKGQTVTLRCDPISGHDNLYWYRRVMGKEIKFLLHFVKESKQDESGMPNNRFLAERTGGTYSTLKVQPAELEDSGVYFCASSPIAGDTYNEQFFGPGTRLTVL.

J is TRBJ2-1 and V is TRBV3-1 (or the pseudogene TRBV3-2); D unclear. This CDR3 contains 14 residues. The V end lost 1 base, the J end lost 6 bases, and 10 bases lay between the germline ends. Germline CDR1 is LGHDT and CDR2 is YNNKEL (reference sequence). The CDR3: CASSQARTSNEQFF. In DNA, the CDR3 is TGTGCCAGCAGCCAAGCCCGTACTTCCAATGAGCAGTTCTTC.

The chain couples TRBV11-2 to TRBJ2-5; 7 bases map to TRBD2. V gave up 1 base and J gave up 10 bases; unmatched junction bases: 6. CDR1 SGHAT and CDR2 FQNNGV come from the germline V gene. The CDR3 runs 13 residues. CDR3: CASSLGGERGQYF. For the CDR3, the DNA is TGTGCCAGCAGCTTAGGAGGGGAGCGGGGCCAGTACTTC.

The chain is built from TRBV9 and TRBJ2-1; 9 nucleotides line up with TRBD2. The germline V gene encodes CDR1 SGDLS and CDR2 YYNGEE. The CDR3 loop spans 16 amino acids. J lost 4 bases, V lost 0 bases, and 5 bases had no gene match. CDR3 nucleotide sequence: TGTGCCAGCAGCGTAGATCCTAGCGGGGCATACAATGAGCAGTTCTTC. Its protein is CASSVDPSGAYNEQFF.

V is TRBV28 and J is TRBJ2-1; tentative D call: TRBD2 (6 bases). CDR1 and CDR2 (germline): MDHEN, SYDVKM. CDR3 length equals 14 residues. The V gene lost 6 bases and the J gene lost 4 bases, with 13 bases spanning the gap. Written as DNA, the CDR3 is TGTGCCAGCAGATTACTCGGAGGGTACAATGAGCAGTTCTTC. Translated, it gives CASRLLGGYNEQFF.

J is TRBJ2-1 and V is TRBV5-1; the match to TRBD1 covers 7 bases. CDR1 and CDR2 (germline): SGHRS, YFSETQ. The CDR3 loop spans 17 amino acids. With 4 bases clipped from V and 6 bases from J, the junction kept 16 bases outside the gene matches. The CDR3 sequence is CASSKGDSYDVGNEQFF. The CDR3 DNA reads TGCGCCAGCAGCAAAGGGGACAGTTACGATGTTGGCAATGAGCAGTTCTTC.

V and J are TRBV19 and TRBJ2-7, with D unclear. CDR3 length: 13 residues. Trimming removed 2 bases at V and 3 bases at J, with 8 bases between. Germline V lookup: CDR1 LNHDA, CDR2 SQIVND (reference sequence). DNA of the CDR3: TGTGCCAGTAGTATAAACCGAGACTACGAGCAGTACTTC. Its translation: CASSINRDYEQYF. The entire variable domain, with the rest obtained from reference TRBV19 and TRBJ2-7, is as follows: DGGITQSPKYLFRKEGQNVTLSCEQNLNHDAMYWYRQDPGQGLRLIYYSQIVNDFQKGDIAEGYSVSREKKESFPLTVTSAQKNPTAFYLCASSINRDYEQYFGPGTRLTVT.

This chain links TRBV6-2 or TRBV6-3 with TRBJ1-3; D might be TRBD1 (5 bases). The V end was cut by 5 bases, the J end by 1 base, with 15 bases between. The CDR3 is 16 residues long. Germline CDR1 is MNHEY and CDR2 is SVGEGT. The CDR3 bases are TGTGCCAGCAGTACAAAGACGAAGGGGTCTGGAAACACCATATATTTT. Encoded protein: CASSTKTKGSGNTIYF.

The chain combines TRBV7-9 with TRBJ2-3; TRBD1 matches 9 bases. With 1 base clipped from V and 5 bases from J, the junction kept 4 bases outside the gene matches. CDR3 size: 15 residues. The germline V gene encodes CDR1 SEHNR and CDR2 FQNEAQ (reference sequence). As DNA, the CDR3 is TGTGCCAGCAGCTTAGGAGGACAGGGGCGAGATACGCAGTATTTT. Protein sequence: CASSLGGQGRDTQYF.

The CDR3 DNA reads TGCGCCAGCAGCCCCGGACAGGGGGCCTCCTACGAGCAGTACTTC. This encodes CASSPGQGASYEQYF. This rearrangement joins TRBV4-1 to TRBJ2-7; 11 bases fit TRBD1. This CDR3 comprises 15 residues. V shed 4 bases and J 0 bases; nucleotides not matched to a gene: 2. Germline values: CDR1 MGHRA, CDR2 YSYEKL.

The chain carries TRBV6-5 and TRBJ1-2; 7 bases align to TRBD1. CDR1 is MNHEY, CDR2 SVGAGI, per germline. The CDR3 loop spans 13 amino acids. J was trimmed by 5 bases and V by 7 bases; bases with no gene match: 7. The CDR3 coding sequence is TGTGCCAGCATGGCAGGGGGGAGATATGGCTACACCTTC. Protein: CASMAGGRYGYTF.